This T cell receptor (beta chain) was found in a study of blood T cell repertoires in COVID-19. Per the germline V gene, CDR1 is MNHEY and CDR2 is SMNVEV (reference sequence). The CDR3 has 14 residues. Trimming stripped 6 bases from V and 4 bases from J, with 15 bases between. Authors' analysis steps: The assay estimated nucleated cells by amplifying reference gene primers. Only in-frame clones appear in the TCRdb table, and some are missing; sequencing was by immunoSEQ multiplex PCR. V and J calls and clone size are copied from that table; D and trimming were computed from the DNA. The profile shows hundreds of thousands of clones, 70% to 90% of them singletons.

The chain joins TRBV27 to TRBJ1-2; no clear D. The specimen sequenced was peripheral blood. This TCR derives from a woman aged 55-75 years with COVID-19, enrolled during active disease. The CDR3: CASSPGALGYGYTF. The DNA of the CDR3 is TGTGCCAGCAGCCCGGGAGCTCTAGGCTATGGCTACACCTTC.